Relative to its sample, the clone carrying this TCR beta chain is medium-sized. Original handling: Cell counts per sample came from amplifying reference gene primers. TCRdb's copy holds only in-frame clones and misses some; the assay was immunoSEQ multiplex PCR. V, J and clone size were drawn from that table, and D and trimming were deduced from the DNA. The sample includes just under 65,000 clones, nearly 85% of them seen just once. This sample is drawn from a study of blood T cell repertoires in COVID-19. In the study overall: Collection of acute and convalescent COVID-19 samples took place in the United States, Italy and Spain. The cDNA or gDNA used as material had been derived from T cells, B-cell-depleted T cells, or PBMCs.

CDR3 length: 13 amino acids. Per the germline V gene, CDR1 is MDHEN and CDR2 is SYDVKM. V was trimmed by 6 bases and J by 4 bases, leaving 12 bases between them. The chain couples TRBV28 to TRBJ1-2; possible D gene TRBD1, 5 bases. Material: peripheral blood. The TCR sequence derives from a human donor in a cohort sampled during active COVID-19. The CDR3: CASSSFTGYGYTF. For the CDR3, the DNA is TGTGCCAGCAGCTCGTTTACAGGCTATGGCTACACCTTC.